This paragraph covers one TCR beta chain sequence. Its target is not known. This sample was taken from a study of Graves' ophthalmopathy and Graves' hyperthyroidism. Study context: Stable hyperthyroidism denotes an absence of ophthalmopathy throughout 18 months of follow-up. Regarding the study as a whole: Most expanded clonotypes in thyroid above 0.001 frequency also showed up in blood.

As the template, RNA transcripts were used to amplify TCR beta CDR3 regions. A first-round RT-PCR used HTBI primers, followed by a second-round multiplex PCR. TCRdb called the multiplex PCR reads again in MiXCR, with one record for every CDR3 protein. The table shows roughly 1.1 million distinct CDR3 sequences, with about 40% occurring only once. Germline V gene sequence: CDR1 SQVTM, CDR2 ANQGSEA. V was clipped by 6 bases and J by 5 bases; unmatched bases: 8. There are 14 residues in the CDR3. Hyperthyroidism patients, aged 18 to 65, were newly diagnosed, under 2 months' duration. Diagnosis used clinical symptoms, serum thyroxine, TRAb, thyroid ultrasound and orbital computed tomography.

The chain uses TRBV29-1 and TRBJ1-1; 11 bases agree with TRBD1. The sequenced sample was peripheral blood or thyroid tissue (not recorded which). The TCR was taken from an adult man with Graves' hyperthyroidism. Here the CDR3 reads CSVAKGTGGTEAFF. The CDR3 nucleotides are TGCAGCGTGGCAAAGGGGACAGGGGGAACTGAAGCTTTCTTT.